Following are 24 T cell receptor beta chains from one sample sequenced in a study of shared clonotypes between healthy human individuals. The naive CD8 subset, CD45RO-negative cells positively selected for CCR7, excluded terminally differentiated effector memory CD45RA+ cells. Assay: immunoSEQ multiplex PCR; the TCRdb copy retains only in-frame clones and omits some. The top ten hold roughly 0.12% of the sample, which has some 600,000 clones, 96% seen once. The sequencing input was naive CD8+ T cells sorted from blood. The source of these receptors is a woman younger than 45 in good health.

CDR3 bases: TGTGCCAGCAGCTGGGACAGGGCCGGGGAGCTGTTTTTT. Translating gives CASSWDRAGELFF. The gene calls are TRBV7-9 and TRBJ2-2; 9 nucleotides agree with TRBD1. CDR1 is SEHNR, CDR2 FQNEAQ, per germline (reference sequence). The CDR3 runs 13 residues. V lost 4 bases, J lost 6 bases, and 0 bases stayed unmatched.

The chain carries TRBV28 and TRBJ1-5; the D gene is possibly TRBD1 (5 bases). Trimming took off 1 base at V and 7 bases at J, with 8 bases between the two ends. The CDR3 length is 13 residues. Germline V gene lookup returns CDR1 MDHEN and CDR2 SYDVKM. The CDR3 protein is CASSLLGEQPQHF. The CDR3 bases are TGTGCCAGCAGTTTATTGGGGGAACAGCCCCAGCATTTT.

The CDR3 here is CASSLGSSNQPQHF. In DNA form, the CDR3 reads TGTGCCAGCAGTTTAGGGTCTTCCAATCAGCCCCAGCATTTT. J is TRBJ1-5 and V is TRBV28; no reliable D call. Trimming pared 2 bases from V and 3 bases from J, leaving 8 bases between. Per germline, CDR1 MDHEN and CDR2 SYDVKM. CDR3 size: 14 residues.

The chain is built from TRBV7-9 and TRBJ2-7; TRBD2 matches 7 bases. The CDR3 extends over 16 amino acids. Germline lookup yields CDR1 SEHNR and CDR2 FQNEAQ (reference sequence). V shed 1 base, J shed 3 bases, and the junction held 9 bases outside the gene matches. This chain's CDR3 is CASSLGIGGRIYEQYF. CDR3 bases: TGTGCCAGCAGCTTAGGGATCGGCGGGAGAATCTACGAGCAGTACTTC.

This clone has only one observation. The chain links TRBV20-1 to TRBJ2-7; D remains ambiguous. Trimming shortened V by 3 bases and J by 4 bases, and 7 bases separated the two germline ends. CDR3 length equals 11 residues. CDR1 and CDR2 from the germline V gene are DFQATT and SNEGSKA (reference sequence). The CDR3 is CSARKGYEQYF. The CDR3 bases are TGCAGTGCTAGGAAGGGTTACGAGCAGTACTTC.

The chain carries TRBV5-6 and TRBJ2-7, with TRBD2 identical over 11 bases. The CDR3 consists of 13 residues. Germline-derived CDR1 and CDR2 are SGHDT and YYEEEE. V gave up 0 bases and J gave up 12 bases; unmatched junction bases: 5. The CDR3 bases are TGTGCCAGCAGCTTGGCACTAGCGGGAGTCTGGTACTTC. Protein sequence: CASSLALAGVWYF.

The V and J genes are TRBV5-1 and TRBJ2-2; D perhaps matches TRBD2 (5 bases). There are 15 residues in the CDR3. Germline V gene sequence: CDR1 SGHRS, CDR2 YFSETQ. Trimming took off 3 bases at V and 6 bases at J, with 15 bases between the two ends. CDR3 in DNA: TGCGCCAGCAGCTCTGACTATAACGTCCCCGGGGAGCTGTTTTTT. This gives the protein CASSSDYNVPGELFF.

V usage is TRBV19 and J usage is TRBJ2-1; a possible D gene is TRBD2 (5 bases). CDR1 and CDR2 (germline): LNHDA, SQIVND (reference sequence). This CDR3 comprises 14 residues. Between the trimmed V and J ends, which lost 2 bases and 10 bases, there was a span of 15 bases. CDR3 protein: CASSIRAAPSEQFF. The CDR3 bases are TGTGCCAGTAGTATAAGAGCGGCCCCCAGCGAGCAGTTCTTC.

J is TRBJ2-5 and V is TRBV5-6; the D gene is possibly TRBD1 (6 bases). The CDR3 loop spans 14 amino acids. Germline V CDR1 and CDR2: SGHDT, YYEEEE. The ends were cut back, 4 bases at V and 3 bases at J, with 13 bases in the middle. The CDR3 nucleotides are TGTGCCAGCAGCCAAGAGACAGGAAAAGAGACCCAGTACTTC. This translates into CASSQETGKETQYF.

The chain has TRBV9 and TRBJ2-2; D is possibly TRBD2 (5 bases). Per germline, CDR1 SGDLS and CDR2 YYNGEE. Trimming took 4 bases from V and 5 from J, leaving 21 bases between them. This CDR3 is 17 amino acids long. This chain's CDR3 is CASSPPVASPSTGELFF. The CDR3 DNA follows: TGTGCCAGCAGCCCGCCGGTGGCTAGCCCTTCGACCGGGGAGCTGTTTTTT.

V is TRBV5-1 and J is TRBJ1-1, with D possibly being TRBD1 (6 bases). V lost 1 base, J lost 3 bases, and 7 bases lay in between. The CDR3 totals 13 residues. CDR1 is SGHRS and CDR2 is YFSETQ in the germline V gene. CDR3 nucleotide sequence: TGCGCCAGCAGCTTGACAGGGCACACTGAAGCTTTCTTT. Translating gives CASSLTGHTEAFF.

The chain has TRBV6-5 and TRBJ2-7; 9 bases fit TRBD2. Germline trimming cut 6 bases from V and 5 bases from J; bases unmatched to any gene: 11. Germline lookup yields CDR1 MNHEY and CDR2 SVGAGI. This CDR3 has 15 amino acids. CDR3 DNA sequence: TGTGCCAGCAGCCCCGTGGCGGGAGGGCCAAACGAGCAGTACTTC. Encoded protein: CASSPVAGGPNEQYF.

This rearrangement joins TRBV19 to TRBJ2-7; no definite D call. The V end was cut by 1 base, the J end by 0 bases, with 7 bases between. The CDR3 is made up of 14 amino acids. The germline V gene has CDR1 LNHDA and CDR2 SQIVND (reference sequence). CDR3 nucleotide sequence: TGTGCCAGTAGTATAGCTGACGGCTCCTACGAGCAGTACTTC. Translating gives CASSIADGSYEQYF.

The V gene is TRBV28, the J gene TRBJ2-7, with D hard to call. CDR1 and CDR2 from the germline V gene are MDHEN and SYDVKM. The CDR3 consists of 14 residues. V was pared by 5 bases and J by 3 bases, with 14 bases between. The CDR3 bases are TGTGCCAGCAGTCCCCCCAGGCCTAACTACGAGCAGTACTTC. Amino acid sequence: CASSPPRPNYEQYF.

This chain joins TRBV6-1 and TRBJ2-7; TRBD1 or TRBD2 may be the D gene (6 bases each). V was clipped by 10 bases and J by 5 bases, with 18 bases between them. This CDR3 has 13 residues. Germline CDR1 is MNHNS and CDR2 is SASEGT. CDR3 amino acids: CATPGALWDEQYF. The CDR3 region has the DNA TGTGCCACCCCGGGGGCGCTATGGGACGAGCAGTACTTC.

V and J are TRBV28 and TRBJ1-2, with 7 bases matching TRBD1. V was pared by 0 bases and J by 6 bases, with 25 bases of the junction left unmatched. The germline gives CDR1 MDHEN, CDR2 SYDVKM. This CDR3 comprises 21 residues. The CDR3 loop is CASSLWRSSGQPIVRIHGYTF. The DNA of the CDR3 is TGTGCCAGCAGTTTATGGAGATCTTCGGGACAGCCCATTGTAAGGATCCATGGCTACACCTTC.

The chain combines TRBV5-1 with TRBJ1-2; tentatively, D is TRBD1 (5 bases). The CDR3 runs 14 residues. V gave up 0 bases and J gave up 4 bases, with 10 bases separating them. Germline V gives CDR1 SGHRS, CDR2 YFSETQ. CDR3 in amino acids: CASSLVGTGYGYTF. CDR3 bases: TGCGCCAGCAGCTTGGTTGGGACGGGCTATGGCTACACCTTC.

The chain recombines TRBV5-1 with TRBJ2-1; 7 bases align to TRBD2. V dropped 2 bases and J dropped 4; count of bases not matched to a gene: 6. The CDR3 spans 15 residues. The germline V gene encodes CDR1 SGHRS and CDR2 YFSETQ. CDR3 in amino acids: CASSLRAGSYNEQFF. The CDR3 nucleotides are TGCGCCAGCAGCTTACGAGCGGGATCATACAATGAGCAGTTCTTC.

In nucleotides, the CDR3 is TGTGCCAGCAGCTTGAGGACAGATAGAGGGAACGAGCAGTACTTC. Translating gives CASSLRTDRGNEQYF. V is TRBV7-9 and J is TRBJ2-7, with a possible D match to TRBD1 (6 bases). Looked up from germline, CDR1 is SEHNR and CDR2 is FQNEAQ (reference sequence). This CDR3 has 15 residues. Trimming cost V 3 bases and J 5 bases, with 17 bases left between them.

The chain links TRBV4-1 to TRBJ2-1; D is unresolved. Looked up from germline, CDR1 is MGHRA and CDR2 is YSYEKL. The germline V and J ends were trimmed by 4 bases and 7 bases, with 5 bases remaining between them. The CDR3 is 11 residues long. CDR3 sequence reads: CASSLGNEQFF. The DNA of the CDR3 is TGCGCCAGCAGCCTAGGGAATGAGCAGTTCTTC.

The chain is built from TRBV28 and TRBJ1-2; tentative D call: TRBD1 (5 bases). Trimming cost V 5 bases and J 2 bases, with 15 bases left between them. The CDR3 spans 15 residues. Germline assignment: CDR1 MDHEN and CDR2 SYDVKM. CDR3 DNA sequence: TGTGCCAGCAGTGACCGCGGGGCAGACAACTATGGCTACACCTTC. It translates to CASSDRGADNYGYTF.

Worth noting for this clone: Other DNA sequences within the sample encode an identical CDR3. This CDR3 reads CASSSTGELFF. In nucleotides, the CDR3 is TGTGCCAGCAGCTCAACCGGGGAGCTGTTTTTT. The J gene is TRBJ2-2, the V gene TRBV5-4; D remains ambiguous. V lost 3 bases and J 5 bases, leaving 2 bases between the germline ends. This CDR3 is 11 amino acids long. In germline, CDR1 is SGHNT, CDR2 YYREEE (reference sequence). Filled out from reference TRBV5-4 and TRBJ2-2, the complete variable domain reads ETGVTQSPTHLIKTRGQQVTLRCSSQSGHNTVSWYQQALGQGPQFIFQYYREEENGRGNFPPRFSGLQFPNYSSELNVNALELDDSALYLCASSSTGELFFGEGSRLTVL.

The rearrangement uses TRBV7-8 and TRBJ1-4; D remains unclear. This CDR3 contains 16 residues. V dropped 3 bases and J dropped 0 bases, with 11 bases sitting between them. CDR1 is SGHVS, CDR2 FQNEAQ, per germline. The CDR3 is CASSLSAIPTNEKLFF. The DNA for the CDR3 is TGTGCCAGCAGCTTGTCTGCGATTCCAACTAATGAAAAACTGTTTTTT.

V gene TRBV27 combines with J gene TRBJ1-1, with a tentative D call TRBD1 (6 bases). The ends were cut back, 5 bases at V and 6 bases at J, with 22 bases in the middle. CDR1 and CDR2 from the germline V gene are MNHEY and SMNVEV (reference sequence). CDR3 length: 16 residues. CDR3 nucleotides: TGTGCCAGCAGTATAGGGGGGAAAGACACGGGGTCTGAAGCTTTCTTT. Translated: CASSIGGKDTGSEAFF.